Each of the 23 T cell receptor beta chains below was sequenced from the same sample in a study of glioma-infiltrating T cells. Using RNA template, CDR3s of TCR alpha and beta were amplified with iRepertoire arm-PCR. One entry per CDR3 protein, called by TCRdb with MiXCR from the multiplex PCR reads. Of about 190,000 distinct CDR3 sequences listed, roughly a third are singletons. The source material was glioma tissue, nonneoplastic brain tissue, or PBMCs (not recorded which). Source of these receptors: a human donor with low-grade glioma or glioblastoma, undergoing nonglioma brain surgery, or in good health (not recorded which).

In this sample, this clonotype turned up many times. DNA of the CDR3: TGTGCCAGCAGTCCACAGGGGGCCGGCACTGAAGCTTTCTTT. Amino acids: CASSPQGAGTEAFF. V is TRBV12-3 or TRBV12-4 and J is TRBJ1-1, with 9 bases aligning to TRBD1. The CDR3 consists of 14 residues. Trimming removed 5 bases from V and 4 bases from J; junction bases left unmatched: 5.

This clonotype was picked up one time. This rearrangement joins TRBV15 to TRBJ2-3, with 9 bases that match TRBD1. The CDR3 runs 15 residues. The V segment lost 3 bases and the J segment 1 base; nucleotides outside the gene matches: 2. Germline values: CDR1 LNHNV, CDR2 YYDKDF (reference sequence). The CDR3: CATSRGQGGTDTQYF. The CDR3 DNA follows: TGTGCCACCAGCAGGGGACAGGGAGGCACAGATACGCAGTATTTT. The variable domain in full, with the rest retrieved from reference TRBV15 and TRBJ2-3, is DAMVIQNPRYQVTQFGKPVTLSCSQTLNHNVMYWYQQKSSQAPKLLFHYYDKDFNNEADTPDNFQSRRPNTSFCFLDIRSPGLGDTAMYLCATSRGQGGTDTQYFGPGTRLTVL.

This clonotype has ten or more counts. The rearrangement uses TRBV6-2 or TRBV6-3 and TRBJ2-2; D gene ambiguous. This CDR3 contains 16 residues. Germline loops: CDR1 MNHEY, CDR2 SVGEGT. The ends were cut back, 7 bases at V and 3 bases at J, with 18 bases in the middle. As DNA, the CDR3 is TGTGCCAGCAAGGGTGGAGCAACAGCAGACACCGGGGAGCTGTTTTTT. It translates to CASKGGATADTGELFF.

This clonotype was counted ten times or more. The gene calls are TRBV5-1 and TRBJ2-7, with no clear D. Trimming shortened V by 4 bases and J by 1 base, and 12 bases separated the two germline ends. The CDR3 covers 14 residues. The germline gives CDR1 SGHRS, CDR2 YFSETQ. The CDR3, as DNA: TGCGCCAGCAGCCCGGTTGAAGTTTCCTACGAGCAGTACTTC. It codes for CASSPVEVSYEQYF.

This clonotype was detected only once. The rearrangement links TRBV7-2 to TRBJ1-1, with a possible D match to TRBD1 (6 bases). The V end lost 2 bases, the J end lost 2 bases, and 24 bases lay between the germline ends. There are 19 residues in the CDR3. Germline V gene data show CDR1 as SGHTA and CDR2 as FQGNSA. CDR3 sequence: CASSLRLGPLGGRNTEAFF. The CDR3 region has the DNA TGTGCCAGCAGCTTAAGGTTGGGGCCCCTCGGGGGCCGAAACACTGAAGCTTTCTTT.

This clonotype has at least ten counts. The rearrangement links TRBV20-1 to TRBJ2-1; 8 bases match TRBD2. The CDR3 consists of 14 residues. The V segment lost 5 bases and the J segment 8 bases; nucleotides outside the gene matches: 11. CDR1 is DFQATT, CDR2 SNEGSKA, per germline (reference sequence). This chain's CDR3 is CSAGGGLEGDEQFF. The DNA for the CDR3 is TGCAGTGCTGGGGGGGGACTAGAAGGGGATGAGCAGTTCTTC.

This clonotype has ten or more counts. The chain is built from TRBV7-9 and TRBJ2-5; no clear D gene. The CDR3 loop spans 12 amino acids. V was shortened by 8 bases and J by 4 bases, with 11 bases between the two germline ends. Germline CDR1 is SEHNR and CDR2 is FQNEAQ (reference sequence). CDR3 nucleotide sequence: TGTGCCAGCGGCATAAAGGCAGAGACCCAGTACTTC. Protein sequence: CASGIKAETQYF.

The CDR3 region is CASSPSGVQTEAFF. CDR3 bases: TGTGCCAGCAGTCCGTCAGGGGTGCAGACCGAAGCTTTCTTT. The rearrangement uses TRBV28 and TRBJ1-1; D perhaps matches TRBD1 (6 bases). From germline, CDR1 is MDHEN and CDR2 SYDVKM. The V and J ends lost 5 bases and 8 bases respectively, with 18 bases between them. CDR3 length equals 14 residues.

This clonotype was recorded many times. CDR3 protein: CASSLGQGFWDTEAFF. The CDR3 coding sequence is TGTGCCAGCAGCCTTGGACAGGGGTTTTGGGACACTGAAGCTTTCTTT. The chain links TRBV7-9 to TRBJ1-1; 9 bases align to TRBD1. CDR1 and CDR2 (germline): SEHNR, FQNEAQ (reference sequence). V gave up 5 bases and J gave up 3 bases; unmatched junction bases: 10. The CDR3 contains 16 residues.

This clonotype appeared many times. The V gene is TRBV20-1, the J gene TRBJ2-5, with 14 bases aligning to TRBD2. Germline assignment: CDR1 DFQATT and CDR2 SNEGSKA (reference sequence). This CDR3 has 15 amino acids. The J segment lost 3 bases and the V segment lost 5 bases, leaving 5 bases of the junction unmatched. The CDR3 sequence: CSAQGLAGVKETQYF. Here the CDR3 DNA reads TGCAGTGCTCAGGGACTAGCGGGAGTTAAAGAGACCCAGTACTTC.

Of note for this clonotype: One end of the junction is discordant with germline, which a read error may explain. The chain couples TRBV24-1 to TRBJ2-3; maybe TRBD1 (6 bases). The CDR3 consists of 17 residues. The germline V gene has CDR1 KGHDR and CDR2 SFDVKD. This chain's CDR3 is CATSDFTGPIFTDMQYF. The CDR3 region has the DNA TGTGCCACCAGTGATTTCACAGGGCCAATATTCACAGATATGCAGTATTTT.

This clonotype was seen a handful of times. V gene TRBV5-1 combines with J gene TRBJ2-5, with D possibly matching TRBD1 (6 bases). CDR1 and CDR2 from the germline V gene are SGHRS and YFSETQ. CDR3 length: 14 residues. The ends were cut back, 2 bases at V and 9 bases at J, with 17 bases in the middle. CDR3: CASSFDRTQGAQYF. The CDR3 DNA is TGCGCCAGCAGCTTCGACAGGACCCAAGGGGCCCAGTACTTC.

V gene TRBV5-5 combines with J gene TRBJ2-7; a weak D match, TRBD2 (7 bases). V was shortened by 0 bases and J by 0 bases, with 19 bases between the two germline ends. This CDR3 contains 18 residues. Germline V gives CDR1 SGHKS, CDR2 YYEKEE (reference sequence). CDR3 DNA sequence: TGTGCCAGCAGCTTGGCCTCGGGGGGCGGGTCCTTCTCCTACGAGCAGTACTTC. Its protein product is CASSLASGGGSFSYEQYF. Full variable domain (rest looked up from reference TRBV5-5 and TRBJ2-7): DAGVTQSPTHLIKTRGQQVTLRCSPISGHKSVSWYQQVLGQGPQFIFQYYEKEERGRGNFPDRFSARQFPNYSSELNVNALLLGDSALYLCASSLASGGGSFSYEQYFGPGTRLTVT.

The chain links TRBV7-9 to TRBJ2-3; 7 bases match TRBD1. CDR1 and CDR2 (germline): SEHNR, FQNEAQ (reference sequence). With 5 bases clipped from V and 2 bases from J, the junction kept 13 bases outside the gene matches. The CDR3 has 17 residues. Here the CDR3 DNA reads TGTGCCAGCAGCGCCGGGACAGCCATCTCATACACAGATACGCAGTATTTT. Amino acid sequence: CASSAGTAISYTDTQYF.

V gene TRBV5-1 combines with J gene TRBJ2-5, with TRBD2 identical over 8 bases. Trimming took 4 bases from V and 0 from J; bases not matched to a gene: 5. The CDR3 covers 15 residues. Germline V gives CDR1 SGHRS, CDR2 YFSETQ. The CDR3 here is CASSATSANQETQYF. The CDR3 nucleotides read TGCGCCAGCAGCGCGACTAGCGCGAACCAAGAGACCCAGTACTTC.

This clonotype was detected many times. The chain is built from TRBV15 and TRBJ2-5, with TRBD2 as a possible D gene (5 bases). Germline-derived CDR1 and CDR2 are LNHNV and YYDKDF (reference sequence). V gave up 0 bases and J gave up 7 bases, with 12 bases separating them. The CDR3 runs 14 residues. The CDR3 loop reads CATSRDWSGVTQYF. The DNA for the CDR3 is TGTGCCACCAGCAGAGACTGGTCCGGGGTGACCCAGTACTTC. Supplemented by reference TRBV15 and TRBJ2-5, the full variable domain reads DAMVIQNPRYQVTQFGKPVTLSCSQTLNHNVMYWYQQKSSQAPKLLFHYYDKDFNNEADTPDNFQSRRPNTSFCFLDIRSPGLGDTAMYLCATSRDWSGVTQYFGPGTRLLVL.

Ten or more counts support this clonotype. This CDR3 reads CASSVALQNTDTQYF. The CDR3 region has the DNA TGTGCCAGCAGCGTAGCCCTTCAAAACACAGATACGCAGTATTTT. The chain is built from TRBV9 and TRBJ2-3; D uncertain. The CDR3 totals 15 residues. CDR1 and CDR2 (germline): SGDLS, YYNGEE. The germline V and J ends were trimmed by 0 bases and 2 bases, with 10 bases remaining between them.

The chain links TRBV29-1 to TRBJ2-1, with a weak D call TRBD2 (5 bases). V was trimmed by 1 base and J by 0 bases, leaving 10 bases between them. CDR3 length: 15 residues. Germline loops: CDR1 SQVTM, CDR2 ANQGSEA. CDR3 sequence: CSVEAGVSSYNEQFF. CDR3 DNA sequence: TGCAGCGTTGAAGCCGGGGTTAGCTCCTACAATGAGCAGTTCTTC.

There are many counts of this clonotype. The chain uses TRBV7-9 and TRBJ2-5; 11 nucleotides agree with TRBD2. J lost 3 bases, V lost 4 bases, and 1 base had no gene match. The CDR3 runs to 14 residues. Germline assignment: CDR1 SEHNR and CDR2 FQNEAQ (reference sequence). CDR3: CASSSGLAEETQYF. CDR3 coding DNA: TGTGCCAGCAGCTCGGGACTAGCGGAAGAGACCCAGTACTTC.

This clonotype occurred many times. V usage is TRBV20-1 and J usage is TRBJ2-6; D remains unclear. V was shortened by 6 bases and J by 0 bases, with 9 bases between the two germline ends. The germline gives CDR1 DFQATT, CDR2 SNEGSKA (reference sequence). CDR3 length equals 14 residues. This CDR3 is CSALGPSGANVLTF. DNA of the CDR3: TGCAGTGCCCTCGGTCCCTCTGGGGCCAACGTCCTGACTTTC.

This clonotype was seen at least ten times. The V and J genes are TRBV20-1 and TRBJ2-2; 7 nucleotides match TRBD1. Germline lookup yields CDR1 DFQATT and CDR2 SNEGSKA (reference sequence). The CDR3 extends over 13 amino acids. Losses at the gene ends were 5 bases for V and 6 bases for J; bases not matched to a gene: 6. As DNA, the CDR3 is TGCAGTGCTGCGTCACAGGGGTCCGGGGAGCTGTTTTTT. This codes for CSAASQGSGELFF.

This clonotype was seen once. A read error may be the cause here, since a much bigger clone is one base away. For the CDR3, the DNA is TGTGCCAGTAGTATTAGCAGCAATAAGCCCCAGCATTTT. It codes for CASSISSNKPQHF. This chain connects TRBV19 to TRBJ1-5; D is undetermined. This CDR3 has 13 amino acids. Looked up from germline, CDR1 is LNHDA and CDR2 is SQIVND (reference sequence).

This clonotype was found many times. This chain joins TRBV7-9 and TRBJ2-7, with a weak D call TRBD1 (7 bases). Germline CDR1 and CDR2: SEHNR and FQNEAQ (reference sequence). V was cut by 1 base and J by 6 bases, with 13 bases left in between. This CDR3 is 14 amino acids long. CDR3 residues: CASSLVGQGGEQYF. As DNA, the CDR3 is TGTGCCAGCAGCTTAGTTGGTCAGGGGGGCGAGCAGTACTTC.